This T cell receptor beta chain was recovered during a study of identical twins. Trimming cost V 7 bases and J 5 bases; bases outside gene matches: 16. Germline V CDR1 and CDR2: DFQATT, SNEGSKA (reference sequence). The length of the CDR3 is 15 residues. TCRdb reprocessed the 5' RACE reads with MiXCR, giving one entry per CDR3 protein. The data show about 520,000 distinct CDR3 sequences, roughly a fifth seen once. These data were also filed under a second study, of T cells expressing NK-cell markers.

The receptor was isolated from a woman younger than 35 in good health. This sequence joins TRBV20-1 and TRBJ2-7; TRBD1 agrees at 8 bases. Sequencing input: CD4+ T cells sorted from blood. CDR3 sequence (DNA): TGCAGTGTTTATACGGAAGGACAGGGTGTAAACGAGCAGTACTTC. Translated: CSVYTEGQGVNEQYF.